These 21 T cell receptor beta chains originate from one sample sequenced in a study of T cell responses to AZD1222 COVID-19 vaccine. Sequencing was performed with immunoSEQ multiplex PCR; in TCRdb, only in-frame clones are kept and a portion is missing. The sample records about 87,000 clones, nearly 90% being singletons. The sequences come from peripheral blood, collected on day 0 of AZD1222 vaccination. Source of these receptors: an adult in good health.

The chain employs TRBV7-9 and TRBJ2-1; 11 nucleotides agree with TRBD2. With V trimmed by 5 bases and J by 2 bases, 8 bases remained unmatched. Germline V gene data show CDR1 as SEHNR and CDR2 as FQNEAQ (reference sequence). The CDR3 sequence is 17 residues long. CDR3 nucleotides: TGTGCCAGCAGCCCACGACTAGCGGGACCGACCTACAATGAGCAGTTCTTC. Translated, it gives CASSPRLAGPTYNEQFF.

The chain combines TRBV6-5 with TRBJ1-2; D gene ambiguous. Germline V CDR1 and CDR2: MNHEY, SVGAGI. The V end was cut by 0 bases, the J end by 5 bases, with 10 bases between. This CDR3 is 14 amino acids long. The CDR3 sequence is CASSYSRRDYGYTF. CDR3 DNA sequence: TGTGCCAGCAGTTACTCTCGACGGGATTATGGCTACACCTTC.

The rearrangement links TRBV4-2 to TRBJ1-1; D is unclear. Trimming took 4 bases from V and 0 from J, leaving 12 bases between them. This CDR3 contains 15 residues. Germline V gene data show CDR1 as LGHNA and CDR2 as YNFKEQ. This chain's CDR3 is CASSPQRGLNTEAFF. The CDR3 DNA is TGTGCCAGCAGCCCCCAACGAGGGTTGAACACTGAAGCTTTCTTT.

The gene calls are TRBV18 and TRBJ1-1, with no clear D. The CDR3 is 12 residues long. CDR1 is KGHSH and CDR2 is LQKENI in the germline V gene. V lost 3 bases, J lost 6 bases, and 8 bases lay in between. The CDR3 nucleotides read TGTGCCAGCTCACCCTTATTCCCTGAAGCTTTCTTT. It encodes CASSPLFPEAFF.

This sequence joins TRBV6-5 and TRBJ1-2; D not certain. Germline V gene lookup returns CDR1 MNHEY and CDR2 SVGAGI. Trimming left V 10 bases short and J 6 bases short, with 18 bases between. The CDR3 length is 13 residues. Written as DNA, the CDR3 is TGTGCCACCATAAAACCAGGCCTAAATGGCTACACCTTC. Its translation is CATIKPGLNGYTF.

The V gene is TRBV27, the J gene TRBJ2-7, with 7 bases identical to TRBD2. The CDR3 covers 15 residues. Trimming removed 2 bases from V and 2 bases from J; junction bases left unmatched: 6. CDR1 and CDR2 (germline): MNHEY, SMNVEV (reference sequence). The CDR3 protein is CASSLGGVNPYEQYF. In DNA, the CDR3 is TGTGCCAGCAGTTTAGGGGGGGTCAATCCCTACGAGCAGTACTTC.

This chain joins TRBV7-2 and TRBJ2-2; tentatively, D is TRBD2 (7 bases). V dropped 4 bases and J dropped 2 bases, with 14 bases sitting between them. Germline CDR1 reads SGHTA; CDR2 reads FQGNSA. The CDR3 length is 16 residues. The CDR3 spells CASSYRGGGNTGELFF. The DNA of the CDR3 is TGTGCCAGCAGCTATAGGGGGGGCGGAAACACCGGGGAGCTGTTTTTT.

This clone was seen more than once but under ten times. This chain uses TRBV7-2 with TRBJ1-6; no definite D call. This CDR3 contains 16 residues. The V end lost 6 bases, the J end lost 10 bases, and 22 bases lay between the germline ends. The germline gives CDR1 SGHTA, CDR2 FQGNSA. CDR3 in DNA: TGTGCCAGCAGTTCTGACGTGCCCCTTACGGGATCACCCCTCCACTTT. This codes for CASSSDVPLTGSPLHF. Full variable domain (remainder filled in from reference TRBV7-2 and TRBJ1-6): GAGVSQSPSNKVTEKGKDVELRCDPISGHTALYWYRQSLGQGLEFLIYFQGNSAPDKSGLPSDRFSAERTGGSVSTLTIQRTQQEDSAVYLCASSSDVPLTGSPLHFGNGTRLTVT.

The J gene is TRBJ1-5, the V gene TRBV5-1; 9 bases align to TRBD1. V was pared by 0 bases and J by 0 bases, with 1 base of the junction left unmatched. The V gene's germline CDR1 is SGHRS and CDR2 YFSETQ. CDR3 size: 16 residues. CDR3: CASSLGTGVSNQPQHF. CDR3 bases: TGCGCCAGCAGCTTGGGGACAGGGGTTAGCAATCAGCCCCAGCATTTT.

This clone was seen only a few times. The chain couples TRBV18 to TRBJ2-5; 9 nucleotides align to TRBD1. Trimming took 2 bases from V and 5 from J; bases not matched to a gene: 3. Germline values: CDR1 KGHSH, CDR2 LQKENI. This CDR3 region has 14 residues. The CDR3 region is CASSPGTGRETQYF. In nucleotides, the CDR3 is TGTGCCAGCTCACCAGGGACAGGGAGGGAGACCCAGTACTTC.

CDR3 coding DNA: TGTGCCAGCAGCTTGGGGCAGGGGGGTTTCTACGAGCAGTACTTC. Its protein product is CASSLGQGGFYEQYF. The chain carries TRBV5-4 and TRBJ2-7; a weak D match, TRBD1 (7 bases). Trimming removed 0 bases at V and 3 bases at J, with 13 bases between. Per the germline V gene, CDR1 is SGHNT and CDR2 is YYREEE (reference sequence). The CDR3 runs 15 residues.

This clone was observed a handful of times. The chain joins TRBV7-2 to TRBJ1-6; D remains unclear. Germline CDR1 reads SGHTA; CDR2 reads FQGNSA. This CDR3 contains 18 residues. V lost 3 bases, J lost 6 bases, and 21 bases lay in between. Here the CDR3 DNA reads TGTGCCAGCAGCTTCCCCCCTCGTCGTACAGCTTCTAATTCACCCCTCCACTTT. It codes for CASSFPPRRTASNSPLHF.

This rearrangement joins TRBV11-2 to TRBJ2-2; D is possibly TRBD1 (6 bases). Looked up from germline, CDR1 is SGHAT and CDR2 is FQNNGV. This CDR3 region has 15 residues. V lost 4 bases to trimming and J lost 4 bases, with 13 bases between them. The CDR3 bases are TGTGCCAGCAGCTCCCCACAGGGTAGCACCGGGGAGCTGTTTTTT. Protein: CASSSPQGSTGELFF.

This clone came up a few times. The chain links TRBV5-6 to TRBJ2-2; 8 nucleotides line up with TRBD1. The trim removed 5 bases at V and 6 bases at J, leaving 6 bases unmatched. The CDR3 extends over 14 amino acids. CDR1 and CDR2 (germline): SGHDT, YYEEEE. The CDR3 spells CASSTTGEAGELFF. The CDR3, as DNA: TGTGCCAGCAGTACGACAGGGGAAGCCGGGGAGCTGTTTTTT.

The V call is TRBV7-9, the J call TRBJ2-5; 9 nucleotides line up with TRBD1. Germline CDR1 and CDR2: SEHNR and FQNEAQ (reference sequence). V lost 3 bases to trimming and J lost 5 bases; unmatched junction nucleotides: 10. The CDR3 extends over 16 amino acids. The CDR3 sequence: CASSLEDRGIIETQYF. The CDR3 DNA is TGTGCCAGCAGCTTGGAGGACAGGGGAATTATTGAGACCCAGTACTTC.

This rearrangement joins TRBV9 to TRBJ1-6; no clear D gene. CDR3 size: 16 residues. Trimming took off 0 bases at V and 6 bases at J, with 13 bases between the two ends. Germline V gene data show CDR1 as SGDLS and CDR2 as YYNGEE. CDR3 coding DNA: TGTGCCAGCAGCGTAGGAATCACGGATTTTAATTCACCCCTCCACTTT. It specifies CASSVGITDFNSPLHF.

V is TRBV7-2 and J is TRBJ1-2; tentative D call: TRBD1 (6 bases). CDR3 length equals 16 residues. V lost 7 bases and J 0 bases, leaving 18 bases between the germline ends. CDR1 SGHTA and CDR2 FQGNSA come from the germline V gene. As DNA, the CDR3 is TGTGCCAGCACCTTCCCTAGGGGGGGGGCTAACTATGGCTACACCTTC. Translated: CASTFPRGGANYGYTF.

This chain uses TRBV7-6 with TRBJ1-6, with D hard to call. Germline V lookup: CDR1 SGHVS, CDR2 FNYEAQ. V lost 4 bases and J lost 6, with 13 bases in between. CDR3 size: 15 residues. The CDR3, as DNA: TGTGCCAGCAGCTCGTCCGAATCTGGTAATTCACCCCTCCACTTT. Translating gives CASSSSESGNSPLHF.

The chain employs TRBV28 and TRBJ1-6, with a weak D call TRBD1 (5 bases). The CDR3 contains 18 residues. Trimming cost V 1 base and J 0 bases, with 13 bases left between them. Per germline, CDR1 MDHEN and CDR2 SYDVKM. CDR3 in amino acids: CASSLSGVRGSYNSPLHF. The CDR3 DNA is TGTGCCAGCAGTTTATCCGGGGTTAGGGGCTCCTATAATTCACCCCTCCACTTT.

V is TRBV18 and J is TRBJ1-2; TRBD1 is a possible D gene (6 bases). The germline V and J ends were trimmed by 3 bases and 4 bases, with 12 bases remaining between them. CDR3 length: 14 residues. The germline V gene encodes CDR1 KGHSH and CDR2 LQKENI. CDR3 coding DNA: TGTGCCAGCTCACCGGAGGGGGATCCCTATGGCTACACCTTC. Amino acid sequence: CASSPEGDPYGYTF.

V usage is TRBV4-3 and J usage is TRBJ2-7; 15 bases agree with TRBD2. Trimming removed 0 bases from V and 4 bases from J; junction bases left unmatched: 7. CDR1 and CDR2 from the germline V gene are LGHNA and YSLEER. This CDR3 is 18 amino acids long. CDR3 coding DNA: TGCGCCAGCAGCCAAGATTGGGGACTAGCGGGGGGTTCGTACGAGCAGTACTTC. This sequence encodes CASSQDWGLAGGSYEQYF.